Shown below are 6 T cell receptor beta chains from a single sample sequenced in a study of control samples from healthy donors and cancer patients. TCRdb's table, derived via immunoSEQ multiplex PCR, lists solely in-frame clones and lacks some. Among around 180,000 clones listed, approximately 94% were seen once. Input material: blood. All receptors come from a woman between 18 and 30 years old in good health.

The rearrangement uses TRBV2 and TRBJ1-3, with D uncertain. CDR1 is SNHLY, CDR2 FYNNEI, per germline. The V gene lost 3 bases and the J gene lost 3 bases, with 6 bases spanning the gap. The CDR3 runs 13 residues. The CDR3 DNA reads TGTGCCAGCAGTGATGAACATGGAAACACCATATATTTT. Its translation: CASSDEHGNTIYF.

The chain joins TRBV9 to TRBJ1-1; 8 bases are shared with TRBD1. The CDR3 has 13 amino acids. V dropped 4 bases and J dropped 5; count of bases not matched to a gene: 4. Germline V gene data show CDR1 as SGDLS and CDR2 as YYNGEE. CDR3 coding DNA: TGTGCCAGCAGCCTTACAGGGGGTACTGAAGCTTTCTTT. This translates into CASSLTGGTEAFF.

This chain's CDR3 is CASTLGTGGGYTF. The CDR3 nucleotides read TGTGCCAGCACCCTTGGGACAGGAGGTGGCTACACCTTC. The chain is built from TRBV28 and TRBJ1-2, with 8 bases that match TRBD1. V lost 7 bases and J lost 7; bases outside the gene matches: 8. Germline CDR1 MDHEN, CDR2 SYDVKM. The CDR3 consists of 13 residues.

V is TRBV3-1 (or the pseudogene TRBV3-2) and J is TRBJ2-5, with D perhaps matching TRBD1 (6 bases). The V end was cut by 2 bases, the J end by 5 bases, with 18 bases between. The CDR3 runs to 16 residues. Germline V gene sequence: CDR1 LGHDT, CDR2 YNNKEL (reference sequence). The CDR3 loop is CASSQRVQGPSETQYF. DNA for the CDR3: TGTGCCAGCAGCCAAAGAGTTCAGGGGCCCTCGGAGACCCAGTACTTC.

This clone was found once. The chain is built from TRBV6-5 and TRBJ1-1; D possibly corresponds to TRBD1 (5 bases). This CDR3 contains 14 residues. Deletions cut 6 bases from V and 5 bases from J, with 16 bases between. In germline, CDR1 is MNHEY, CDR2 SVGAGI. CDR3 amino acids: CASRRGSRETEAFF. The CDR3 DNA reads as TGTGCCAGCAGAAGGGGCAGTCGGGAAACTGAAGCTTTCTTT.

The chain has TRBV19 and TRBJ1-1, with 7 bases that match TRBD1. This CDR3 comprises 15 residues. V trimming: 5 bases; J trimming: 2 bases; junction bases outside the gene matches: 8. CDR1 and CDR2 from the germline V gene are LNHDA and SQIVND (reference sequence). Written as DNA, the CDR3 is TGTGCCAGTAGTTTCCGACAGGGTGGCAACACTGAAGCTTTCTTT. As protein: CASSFRQGGNTEAFF.